This entry lists 3 T cell receptor beta chains sequenced from one sample in a study of blood T cells in healthy people across ages (dated by TCRdb to 2014 to 2015). Library prep was done by 5' RACE. Sequencing was performed on an Illumina HiSeq 2500. A second PCR of roughly 7 to 11 cycles was performed with a sample-barcoded 5' primer and a J-beta primer mix. TCRdb passed the public sequencing reads through fastp at Q25 and MiXCR, retaining productive beta sequences. Entries that share a CDR3 protein sequence are merged under the most common genes and DNA. Present in this sample are 700,000 to 800,000 distinct CDR3 sequences, about 42% of which were seen just once. The ten largest clones capture approximately 22% of the sample. Sequences were obtained from blood. Receptors originate from a woman in her sixties in good health.

This clonotype was found a few times. The J gene is TRBJ2-1, the V gene TRBV5-8; 14 nucleotides match TRBD2. Per germline, CDR1 SGHTS and CDR2 YDEGEE. CDR3 size: 16 residues. Unmatched junction bases numbered 10, after V lost 5 bases and J lost 9 bases. The CDR3 DNA reads TGTGCCAGCAGTGACATAGGGACTAGCGGGAGAAGTGAGCAGTTCTTC. This codes for CASSDIGTSGRSEQFF.

This clonotype was recorded at least ten times. This rearrangement joins TRBV20-1 to TRBJ2-1; 13 nucleotides line up with TRBD2. After removal of 6 bases from V and 8 bases from J, the junction contained 10 bases not matched to a gene. The CDR3 covers 15 residues. Germline lookup yields CDR1 DFQATT and CDR2 SNEGSKA (reference sequence). The CDR3: CSATTSGGAGDEQFF. CDR3 sequence (DNA): TGCAGTGCAACCACTAGCGGGGGGGCAGGAGATGAGCAGTTCTTC.

Worth noting for this clonotype: One end of the junction fails to match germline, which may point to a read error. The J gene is TRBJ2-7, the V gene TRBV2, with D unresolved. Germline V gives CDR1 SNHLY, CDR2 FYNNEI. CDR3 length: 12 residues. CDR3 coding DNA: TGTACCAGCAGTGAAACTACCTACGAGCAGTACTTC. The encoded protein is CTSSETTYEQYF.